These 29 T cell receptor beta chains came from one sample sequenced in a study of blood T cell repertoires in COVID-19. Repertoires were generated with immunoSEQ multiplex PCR, while TCRdb's copy carries only in-frame clones and drops some. Found here are about 300,000 clones, roughly nine tenths of them singletons; the top ten hold around 6.6%. Sequenced input: peripheral blood. Receptors were obtained from a man younger than 35 who had recovered from COVID-19.

The chain carries TRBV6-2 or TRBV6-3 and TRBJ1-6; 8 nucleotides agree with TRBD1. V shed 5 bases, J shed 7 bases, and the junction held 1 base outside the gene matches. The CDR3 totals 13 residues. Germline-derived CDR1 and CDR2 are MNHEY and SVGEGT. In nucleotides, the CDR3 is TGTGCCAGCAGTCGACAGGGGAATTCACCCCTCCACTTT. Protein: CASSRQGNSPLHF.

J is TRBJ1-6 and V is TRBV6-5; no firm D call. From germline, CDR1 is MNHEY and CDR2 SVGAGI. The CDR3 totals 12 residues. Trimming stripped 2 bases from V and 8 bases from J, with 4 bases between. Here the CDR3 reads CASSYRYSPLHF. The CDR3 bases are TGTGCCAGCAGTTACCGGTATTCACCCCTCCACTTT.

The chain links TRBV5-1 to TRBJ2-7; possibly TRBD2 for D (5 bases). V lost 5 bases and J lost 1, with 10 bases in between. CDR3 size: 13 residues. Germline V gives CDR1 SGHRS, CDR2 YFSETQ. The chain's CDR3 is CASSEGGSYEQYF. The CDR3 DNA sequence: TGCGCCAGCAGTGAGGGCGGGTCCTACGAGCAGTACTTC. The entire variable domain, with the rest obtained from reference TRBV5-1 and TRBJ2-7, is as follows: KAGVTQTPRYLIKTRGQQVTLSCSPISGHRSVSWYQQTPGQGLQFLFEYFSETQRNKGNFPGRFSGRQFSNSRSEMNVSTLELGDSALYLCASSEGGSYEQYFGPGTRLTVT.

The chain couples TRBV6-5 to TRBJ1-1; D is unclear. The V gene lost 7 bases and the J gene lost 1 base, with 10 bases spanning the gap. CDR3 length equals 13 residues. Per germline, CDR1 MNHEY and CDR2 SVGAGI. CDR3 loop: CASMRTANTEAFF. CDR3 DNA: TGTGCCAGCATGAGAACCGCGAACACTGAAGCTTTCTTT.

This rearrangement joins TRBV2 to TRBJ1-1, with D possibly being TRBD1 (5 bases). Per the germline V gene, CDR1 is SNHLY and CDR2 is FYNNEI. V dropped 11 bases and J dropped 1 base, with 8 bases sitting between them. The CDR3 totals 11 residues. The CDR3 coding sequence is TGTGCCGTCCAGGGGAACACTGAAGCTTTCTTT. It is translated as CAVQGNTEAFF.

This sequence joins TRBV10-3 and TRBJ1-1; tentatively, D is TRBD1 (6 bases). This CDR3 spans 13 amino acids. CDR1 ENHRY and CDR2 SYGVKD come from the germline V gene. The germline V and J ends were trimmed by 10 bases and 1 base, with 13 bases remaining between them. The CDR3 is CATGGGGNTEAFF. CDR3 DNA sequence: TGTGCCACCGGAGGGGGGGGGAACACTGAAGCTTTCTTT.

This clone was seen a few times. This chain joins TRBV6-5 and TRBJ2-7, with 10 bases aligning to TRBD2. The CDR3 is 13 residues long. In germline, CDR1 is MNHEY, CDR2 SVGAGI. V was clipped by 6 bases and J by 3 bases; unmatched bases: 2. In DNA form, the CDR3 reads TGTGCCAGCAGAACTAGCGGGGTCTACGAGCAGTACTTC. It is translated as CASRTSGVYEQYF.

This clone was picked up one time. The chain joins TRBV3-1 (or the pseudogene TRBV3-2) to TRBJ2-7; 9 bases match TRBD2. V trimming: 3 bases; J trimming: 3 bases; junction bases outside the gene matches: 3. CDR3 size: 14 residues. The germline CDR1 and CDR2 sequences are LGHDT and YNNKEL (reference sequence). CDR3 protein: CASSHLAGIYEQYF. The CDR3 region has the DNA TGTGCCAGCAGCCACCTAGCGGGAATCTACGAGCAGTACTTC.

The chain combines TRBV18 with TRBJ1-5; D is uncertain. V lost 3 bases, J lost 0 bases, and 6 bases lay in between. This CDR3 spans 14 amino acids. CDR1 and CDR2 (germline): KGHSH, LQKENI. The CDR3 nucleotides are TGTGCCAGCTCACCGAGATATAGCAATCAGCCCCAGCATTTT. Encoded protein: CASSPRYSNQPQHF.

On this clone itself: The DNA is omitted, as the CDR3 cannot be located on it reliably, and the CDR3 follows TCRdb's listing. The V gene is TRBV12-1, the J gene TRBJ2-1; the table gives TRBD2 as D, unverified against the DNA. TRBV12-1 is annotated as a pseudogene. The CDR3 length is 20 residues, termini included. This CDR3 reads CASSFGSGTSGRALCGEQFF.

The V gene is TRBV3-1 (or the pseudogene TRBV3-2), the J gene TRBJ2-3, with TRBD2 matching over 13 bases. CDR3 length: 17 residues. The junction had 7 bases not matched to a gene; V was cut back by 4 bases and J by 3 bases. Per germline, CDR1 LGHDT and CDR2 YNNKEL (reference sequence). The CDR3 region is CASSPWTSGSRTDTQYF. The CDR3 DNA reads as TGTGCCAGCAGCCCCTGGACTAGCGGGAGTAGAACAGATACGCAGTATTTT.

The chain uses TRBV5-4 and TRBJ2-1; the D gene is possibly TRBD2 (6 bases). The ends were cut back, 0 bases at V and 9 bases at J, with 10 bases in the middle. The CDR3 covers 13 residues. CDR1 and CDR2 from the germline V gene are SGHNT and YYREEE (reference sequence). CDR3 bases: TGTGCCAGCAGCTTGGGTTCCGGGAGTGAGCAGTTCTTC. Translation gives CASSLGSGSEQFF.

The CDR3 DNA is TGCGCCAGCAGCTTGGGTACAGCAAATGAGCAGTTCTTC. Translation gives CASSLGTANEQFF. This chain uses TRBV5-1 with TRBJ2-1; D remains unclear. V was trimmed by 0 bases and J by 7 bases, leaving 8 bases between them. The CDR3 has 13 amino acids. The germline V gene has CDR1 SGHRS and CDR2 YFSETQ.

The chain uses TRBV6-5 and TRBJ1-1, with D unresolved. CDR1 and CDR2 from the germline V gene are MNHEY and SVGAGI. The V end was cut by 0 bases, the J end by 0 bases, with 8 bases between. The CDR3 runs to 15 residues. In DNA, the CDR3 is TGTGCCAGCAGTTACTCGGTCTATATGAACACTGAAGCTTTCTTT. As protein: CASSYSVYMNTEAFF.

This chain joins TRBV5-8 and TRBJ2-2; tentatively, D is TRBD1 (6 bases). The CDR3 extends over 17 amino acids. V lost 0 bases and J lost 4, with 16 bases in between. CDR1 SGHTS and CDR2 YDEGEE come from the germline V gene. The CDR3 region is CASSLATQGTGTGELFF. The CDR3 nucleotides read TGTGCCAGCAGCTTGGCCACGCAGGGGACGGGCACCGGGGAGCTGTTTTTT. Full variable domain (missing parts from reference TRBV5-8 and TRBJ2-2): EAGVTQSPTHLIKTRGQQATLRCSPISGHTSVYWYQQALGLGLQFLLWYDEGEERNRGNFPPRFSGRQFPNYSSELNVNALELEDSALYLCASSLATQGTGTGELFFGEGSRLTVL.

V gene TRBV11-2 combines with J gene TRBJ1-1; unclear D gene. This CDR3 is built from 13 residues. The V end was cut by 2 bases, the J end by 0 bases, with 4 bases between. CDR1 SGHAT and CDR2 FQNNGV come from the germline V gene. In DNA form, the CDR3 reads TGTGCCAGCAGCTTAACGGTGAACACTGAAGCTTTCTTT. Protein sequence: CASSLTVNTEAFF.

The rearrangement links TRBV5-4 to TRBJ1-2, with 7 bases matching TRBD1. Per the germline V gene, CDR1 is SGHNT and CDR2 is YYREEE (reference sequence). Trimming at V came to 3 bases and at J to 1 base, leaving 6 bases not matched to a gene. The CDR3 loop spans 15 amino acids. The CDR3 nucleotides are TGTGCCAGCAGCTCTCGACAGGGCCTTAACTATGGCTACACCTTC. Translated, it gives CASSSRQGLNYGYTF.

The chain employs TRBV21-1 and TRBJ2-1; the table assigns TRBD2, which was not confirmed against the DNA. TRBV21-1 is termed a pseudogene. This CDR3 spans 19 amino acids. CDR3 loop: CASSNPNPSLCRYYNEQFF. The DNA for the CDR3 is TGTGCCAGCAGCAACCCAAACCCTAGCCTCTGCCGGTATTACAATGAGCAGTTCTTC.

The chain couples TRBV10-1 to TRBJ1-5; TRBD1 aligns across 8 bases. The J segment lost 7 bases and the V segment lost 6 bases, leaving 14 bases of the junction unmatched. Germline CDR1 is WNHNN and CDR2 is SYGVQD (reference sequence). There are 16 residues in the CDR3. The chain's CDR3 is CASSGRQGSSYQPQHF. The CDR3 DNA sequence: TGCGCCAGCAGCGGAAGACAGGGGAGTAGTTACCAGCCCCAGCATTTT.

V usage is TRBV14 and J usage is TRBJ1-1; D perhaps matches TRBD1 (6 bases). This CDR3 is built from 15 residues. CDR1 is SGHDN, CDR2 FVKESK, per germline. Trimming stripped 2 bases from V and 4 bases from J, with 14 bases between. Here the CDR3 reads CASSQLRGWITEAFF. CDR3 nucleotide sequence: TGTGCCAGCAGCCAACTCAGGGGATGGATCACTGAAGCTTTCTTT.

This clone was detected once. The V gene is TRBV7-8, the J gene TRBJ1-5; D not resolved. Trimming shortened V by 0 bases and J by 4 bases, and 7 bases separated the two germline ends. The V gene's germline CDR1 is SGHVS and CDR2 FQNEAQ. The CDR3 runs 14 residues. CDR3 sequence (DNA): TGTGCCAGCAGCTTAGCTTTTGAGAATCAGCCCCAGCATTTT. Amino acids: CASSLAFENQPQHF.

The chain links TRBV3-1 (or the pseudogene TRBV3-2) to TRBJ1-3; no reliable D call. The CDR3 has 14 residues. Trimming took off 4 bases at V and 0 bases at J, with 7 bases between the two ends. CDR1 is LGHDT and CDR2 is YNNKEL in the germline V gene (reference sequence). CDR3 nucleotide sequence: TGTGCCAGCAGCCTTACTCTCTCTGGAAACACCATATATTTT. Translation: CASSLTLSGNTIYF.

This CDR3 reads CASTLLPETQYF. CDR3 nucleotides: TGTGCCAGCACCCTCCTCCCGGAGACCCAGTACTTC. This sequence joins TRBV7-2 and TRBJ2-5; unclear D gene. CDR3 length: 12 amino acids. V shed 7 bases and J shed 5 bases, with 11 bases lying between them. Per germline, CDR1 SGHTA and CDR2 FQGNSA. Variable domain in full (rest from reference TRBV7-2 and TRBJ2-5): GAGVSQSPSNKVTEKGKDVELRCDPISGHTALYWYRQSLGQGLEFLIYFQGNSAPDKSGLPSDRFSAERTGGSVSTLTIQRTQQEDSAVYLCASTLLPETQYFGPGTRLLVL.

J is TRBJ2-2 and V is TRBV7-9; possible D gene TRBD2, 6 bases. Trimming pared 6 bases from V and 6 bases from J, leaving 17 bases between. Per the germline V gene, CDR1 is SEHNR and CDR2 is FQNEAQ (reference sequence). The CDR3 is 15 residues long. CDR3 nucleotides: TGTGCCAGCAGGACCGGGACTTTCTCACCCGGGGAGCTGTTTTTT. It codes for CASRTGTFSPGELFF.

J is TRBJ2-1 and V is TRBV29-1; 9 nucleotides align to TRBD2. The length of the CDR3 is 16 residues. Germline CDR1 reads SQVTM; CDR2 reads ANQGSEA. Trimming removed 0 bases from V and 3 bases from J; junction bases left unmatched: 6. CDR3 DNA sequence: TGCAGCGTTGAAGATCTGCTAGCGGGAATCTACAATGAGCAGTTCTTC. This gives the protein CSVEDLLAGIYNEQFF.

V usage is TRBV2 and J usage is TRBJ1-1, with no clear D. V gave up 7 bases and J gave up 8 bases, with 23 bases separating them. Per the germline V gene, CDR1 is SNHLY and CDR2 is FYNNEI. The CDR3 consists of 15 residues. The CDR3 reads CASKEQPGLRAEAFF. In nucleotides, the CDR3 is TGTGCCAGCAAAGAACAGCCGGGGTTAAGGGCCGAAGCTTTCTTT.

Here the CDR3 reads CASSFGLAGPYEQYF. The CDR3 region has the DNA TGTGCCAGCAGTTTCGGACTAGCGGGACCCTACGAGCAGTACTTC. The chain is built from TRBV2 and TRBJ2-7, with TRBD2 matching 12 bases. The V gene end was trimmed by 5 bases and the J gene end by 2 bases; junction bases not matched to a gene: 4. The germline CDR1 and CDR2 sequences are SNHLY and FYNNEI. The CDR3 runs to 15 residues.

The J gene is TRBJ2-3, the V gene TRBV13, with no clear D. Germline CDR1 and CDR2: PRHDT and FYEKMQ (reference sequence). The CDR3 runs 13 residues. V was trimmed by 5 bases and J by 0 bases, leaving 6 bases between them. Here the CDR3 reads CASSPPSTDTQYF. The CDR3 DNA sequence: TGTGCCAGCAGCCCCCCTAGCACAGATACGCAGTATTTT.

The gene calls are TRBV27 and TRBJ2-7; D gene ambiguous. Germline loops: CDR1 MNHEY, CDR2 SMNVEV (reference sequence). The CDR3 totals 13 residues. V gave up 6 bases and J gave up 4 bases, with 13 bases separating them. The CDR3 spells CASSRIGAYEQYF. The CDR3, as DNA: TGTGCCAGCAGCCGGATCGGAGCGTACGAGCAGTACTTC.